The present T cell receptor (beta chain) was sequenced within a study of blood T cell repertoires in COVID-19. The overall study: Donors in the United States, Italy and Spain gave samples during acute or convalescent COVID-19. In each case, the material was cDNA or gDNA derived from T cells, B-cell-depleted T cells, or PBMCs.

Repertoires were generated with immunoSEQ multiplex PCR, while TCRdb's copy carries only in-frame clones and drops some. This table holds roughly 26,000 clones, about 71% found once. Losses at the gene ends were 4 bases for V and 5 bases for J; bases not matched to a gene: 4. The CDR3 extends over 13 amino acids. Per germline, CDR1 SNHLY and CDR2 FYNNEI. The rearrangement links TRBV2 to TRBJ2-7, with 8 bases matching TRBD2. The origin of this receptor is a man aged 55 to 69 with active or convalescent COVID-19. The sequenced material came from peripheral blood. The CDR3 region has the DNA TGTGCCAGCAGTGCACTAGCGGATAACGAGCAGTACTTC. This encodes CASSALADNEQYF.